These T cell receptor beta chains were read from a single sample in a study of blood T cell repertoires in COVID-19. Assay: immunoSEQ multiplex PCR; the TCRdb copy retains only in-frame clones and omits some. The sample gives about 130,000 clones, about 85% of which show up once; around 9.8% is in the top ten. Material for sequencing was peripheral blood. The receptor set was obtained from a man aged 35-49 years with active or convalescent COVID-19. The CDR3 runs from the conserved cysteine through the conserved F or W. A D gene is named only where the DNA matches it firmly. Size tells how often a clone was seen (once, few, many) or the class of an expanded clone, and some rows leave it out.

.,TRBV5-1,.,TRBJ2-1,TGCGCCAGCAGCTTGGGCGGGGAAATCTTTGAGCAGTTCTTC,CASSLGGEIFEQFF
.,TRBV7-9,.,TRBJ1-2,TGTGCCAGCAGCCCCGGTTCCGGCTACACCTTC,CASSPGSGYTF
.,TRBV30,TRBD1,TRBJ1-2,TGTGCCTGGAGTGTGGCCGGGACAGGGGGTGGCTACACCTTC,CAWSVAGTGGGYTF
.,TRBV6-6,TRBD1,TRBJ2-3,TGTGCCAGCAGTTCCAGGGGGCGCCTGAACCGGGATACGCAGTATTTT,CASSSRGRLNRDTQYF
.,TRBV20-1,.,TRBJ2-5,TGCAGTGCCCGGTCCCCGGAGACCCAGTACTTC,CSARSPETQYF
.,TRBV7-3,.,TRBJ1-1,TGTGCCAGCAGCCTACAGGGTGGCCCTGAAGCTTTCTTT,CASSLQGGPEAFF
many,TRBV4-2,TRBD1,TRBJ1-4,TGTGCCAGCAGCCAAGAAGGCGGCAGGGGGCGTAGAGAAAAACTGTTTTTT,CASSQEGGRGRREKLFF
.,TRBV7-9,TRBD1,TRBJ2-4,TGTGCCAGCAGCACAGGGGAACGAGCCAAAAACATTCAGTACTTC,CASSTGERAKNIQYF
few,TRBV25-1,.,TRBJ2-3,TGTGCCAGTCAATTTCGACAGGAGAGCACAGATACGCAGTATTTT,CASQFRQESTDTQYF
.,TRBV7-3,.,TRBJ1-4,TGTGCCAGCAGCCCACGGGGAGGTGAAAAACTGTTTTTT,CASSPRGGEKLFF
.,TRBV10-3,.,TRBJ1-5,TGTGCCATCTCGGCCGGGTCGGACAATCAGCCCCAGCATTTT,CAISAGSDNQPQHF